A selection of T cell receptor beta chains follows, all from one sample in a study of beta chain features in type 1 diabetes. Sequencing was performed with immunoSEQ multiplex PCR; in TCRdb, only in-frame clones are kept and a portion is missing. The profile shows a few hundred thousand clones, approximately 15% of them singletons. Sequenced material: naive CD4+ T cells from blood. These receptors all stem from a woman between 18 and 30 years old with type 1 diabetes. Each CDR3 is given with its conserved first and last residue. D genes are given only for firm matches.

J: TRBJ2-3
V: TRBV30
D: .
CDR3: CAWSVPRIRPLPTDTQYF

J: TRBJ1-5
V: TRBV21-1
D: .
CDR3: CASSKLSGQFTQPQHF

J: TRBJ1-4
V: TRBV29-1
D: .
CDR3: CSVEFEGLNEKLFF

J: TRBJ2-1
V: TRBV19
D: .
CDR3: CASSMRFEQFF

J: TRBJ1-5
V: TRBV30
D: .
CDR3: CAWSVLSGASNQPQHF

J: TRBJ1-1
V: TRBV29-1
D: .
CDR3: CSVRHSVNTEAFF

J: TRBJ2-5
V: TRBV5-1
D: TRBD2
CDR3: CASSFPPTSGSETQYF

J: TRBJ2-3
V: TRBV18
D: .
CDR3: CASSERNADTQYF

J: TRBJ1-5
V: TRBV30
D: .
CDR3: CAWSVRGNQPQHF

J: TRBJ2-7
V: TRBV5-1
D: TRBD1
CDR3: CASRDSRSYEQYF

J: TRBJ2-3
V: TRBV7-2
D: TRBD1
CDR3: CASSRDRSTDTQYF

J: TRBJ2-3
V: TRBV7-3
D: .
CDR3: CASSLTLPDTQYF

J: TRBJ2-2
V: TRBV11-2
D: TRBD2
CDR3: CASSLAGGYTGELFF

J: TRBJ1-1
V: TRBV28
D: .
CDR3: CASSRANSDREAFF

J: TRBJ2-5
V: TRBV29-1
D: TRBD1
CDR3: CSVATGGQETQYF

J: TRBJ1-2
V: TRBV19
D: .
CDR3: CASSPALRSGYTF

J: TRBJ1-1
V: TRBV7-2
D: .
CDR3: CASSFAGVNTEAFF

J: TRBJ1-5
V: TRBV21-1
D: .
CDR3: CASALGTEINQPQHF

J: TRBJ2-2
V: TRBV5-1
D: TRBD1
CDR3: CASSSGTANTGELFF

J: TRBJ2-7
V: TRBV19
D: .
CDR3: CASSRNQGWNEQYF

J: TRBJ2-7
V: TRBV9
D: TRBD2
CDR3: CASSGGLAGGEGSEQYF

J: TRBJ1-2
V: TRBV18
D: .
CDR3: CASSPGGAYGYTF

J: TRBJ1-1
V: TRBV7-9
D: .
CDR3: CASSLQGTANTEAFF

J: TRBJ2-1
V: TRBV27
D: .
CDR3: CASSLSAGYNEQFF

J: TRBJ2-7
V: TRBV11-2
D: TRBD2
CDR3: CASSSLAGYYEQYF

J: TRBJ2-4
V: TRBV14
D: .
CDR3: CASSQDERVGIQYF

J: TRBJ2-1
V: TRBV7-8
D: TRBD2
CDR3: CASISIAGATEQFF

J: TRBJ2-1
V: TRBV18
D: TRBD2
CDR3: CASSLMTSGTMGYNEQFF

J: TRBJ1-4
V: TRBV7-2
D: .
CDR3: CASSLVSGEKLFF

J: TRBJ2-7
V: TRBV11-2
D: .
CDR3: CASSSSGASYEQYF

J: TRBJ2-1
V: TRBV29-1
D: TRBD2
CDR3: CSVLAGPSLGYEQFF

J: TRBJ2-5
V: TRBV29-1
D: TRBD1
CDR3: CSVELPGQLQYF

J: TRBJ2-5
V: TRBV5-1
D: .
CDR3: CASSLEGGRRETQYF

J: TRBJ1-5
V: TRBV30
D: TRBD1
CDR3: CAWDRVVGQPQHF

J: TRBJ1-2
V: TRBV30
D: TRBD1
CDR3: CAWSRGQGANYGYTF

J: TRBJ1-1
V: TRBV2
D: TRBD1
CDR3: CASSLDRPQLGTEAFF

J: TRBJ1-2
V: TRBV7-9
D: .
CDR3: CASSFGGTYGYTF

J: TRBJ1-2
V: TRBV2
D: .
CDR3: CASTPGASGGYTF

J: TRBJ2-2
V: TRBV27
D: TRBD1
CDR3: CASSPRQGWVTGELFF

J: TRBJ2-5
V: TRBV9
D: .
CDR3: CASSVGSGETQYF

J: TRBJ2-7
V: TRBV30
D: TRBD2
CDR3: CAWRLAGTYEQYF

J: TRBJ1-1
V: TRBV18
D: .
CDR3: CASSQHRDTEAFF

J: TRBJ1-1
V: TRBV30
D: TRBD1
CDR3: CAWSTQTGWGRAFF

J: TRBJ2-5
V: TRBV5-1
D: .
CDR3: CASSLAGLETQYF

J: TRBJ2-1
V: TRBV2
D: TRBD2
CDR3: CASSQREWNEQFF

J: TRBJ1-1
V: TRBV2
D: .
CDR3: CASSELGQVFEAFF

J: TRBJ2-7
V: TRBV11-1
D: TRBD2
CDR3: CASAAPAGADPYEQYF

J: TRBJ2-1
V: TRBV2
D: .
CDR3: CASSAAAGNNEQFF

J: TRBJ1-2
V: TRBV19
D: TRBD1
CDR3: CASSRDRGLDGYTF

J: TRBJ2-7
V: TRBV29-1
D: TRBD1
CDR3: CSVVSAGGGEQYF

J: TRBJ1-2
V: TRBV27
D: .
CDR3: CASSPTGIYGYTF

J: TRBJ1-1
V: TRBV7-6
D: .
CDR3: CASSLAAEMNTEAFF